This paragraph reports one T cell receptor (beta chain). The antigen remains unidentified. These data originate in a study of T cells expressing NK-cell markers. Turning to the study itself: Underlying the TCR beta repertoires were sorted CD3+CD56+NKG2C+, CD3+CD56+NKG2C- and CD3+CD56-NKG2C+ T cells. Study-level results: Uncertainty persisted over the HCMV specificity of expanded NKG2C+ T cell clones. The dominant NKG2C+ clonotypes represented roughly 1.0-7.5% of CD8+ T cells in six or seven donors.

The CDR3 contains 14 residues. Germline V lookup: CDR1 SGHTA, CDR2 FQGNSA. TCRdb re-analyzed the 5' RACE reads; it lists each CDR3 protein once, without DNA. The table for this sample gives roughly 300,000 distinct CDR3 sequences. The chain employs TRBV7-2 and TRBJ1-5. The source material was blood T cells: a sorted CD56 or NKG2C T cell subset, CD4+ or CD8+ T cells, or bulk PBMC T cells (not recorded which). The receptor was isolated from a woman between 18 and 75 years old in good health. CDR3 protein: CASSFGSPRQPQHF. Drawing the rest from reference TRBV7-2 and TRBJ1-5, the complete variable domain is GAGVSQSPSNKVTEKGKDVELRCDPISGHTALYWYRQSLGQGLEFLIYFQGNSAPDKSGLPSDRFSAERTGGSVSTLTIQRTQQEDSAVYLCASSFGSPRQPQHFGDGTRLSIL.